Here is one TCR beta chain with its context. Its antigen is unknown. The data were obtained in a study of T cell responses to AZD1222 COVID-19 vaccine. Study details: Second-dose recipients at about 4 or about 12 weeks were treated as one pooled group.

CDR1 MNHEY and CDR2 SVGAGI come from the germline V gene. Between the trimmed V and J ends, which lost 5 bases and 2 bases, there was a span of 13 bases. The CDR3 runs to 14 residues. Sequenced by immunoSEQ multiplex PCR; TCRdb stores in-frame clones only, minus some. The sample lists 80,000 to 90,000 clones; about 91% were seen once. Broader study findings: Vaccine-associated CD4 TCRs spanned spike, dominant at 160-218 and 743-854.

The genes are TRBV6-5 and TRBJ2-7; tentatively, D is TRBD2 (6 bases). This sequence originates from an adult in good health. The material sequenced was peripheral blood, taken on day 0 of AZD1222 vaccination. The CDR3 region is CASSNPTRTYEQYF. In DNA form, the CDR3 reads TGTGCCAGCAGTAACCCGACTAGGACCTACGAGCAGTACTTC.